Listed below are T cell receptor beta chains from one sample, sequenced in a study of T cell responses to AZD1222 COVID-19 vaccine. Assay: immunoSEQ multiplex PCR; the TCRdb copy retains only in-frame clones and omits some. The sample has around 75,000 clones, 70% to 90% seen once; the top ten hold approximately 13%. Sequencing was performed on peripheral blood, taken on day 0 of AZD1222 vaccination. These receptors all come from an adult in good health. CDR3s include the opening cysteine and the closing phenylalanine or tryptophan. The D gene is left open where the match is weak. The size field is filled for only some rows; it gives once, few, many or a size class.

>TRBV6-2/TRBV6-3|NA|TRBJ1-4|NA
CASSYSFISPREKLFF
TGTGCCAGCAGTTACTCGTTTATCTCCCCTCGGGAAAAACTGTTTTTT
>TRBV18|NA|TRBJ2-5|NA
CASSPQISDFWETQYF
TGTGCCAGCTCACCACAAATTTCGGACTTTTGGGAGACCCAGTACTTC
>TRBV11-2|once|TRBJ2-1|TRBD2
CASSLTAGLSYNEQFF
TGTGCCAGCAGCTTGACCGCGGGACTATCCTACAATGAGCAGTTCTTC
>TRBV27|NA|TRBJ1-2|NA
CASSLEGEDGYTF
TGTGCCAGCAGTTTAGAGGGAGAGGATGGCTACACCTTC
>TRBV7-2|NA|TRBJ2-7|NA
CASSLARGWDEQYF
TGTGCCAGCAGCTTAGCCAGGGGCTGGGACGAGCAGTACTTC
>TRBV19|NA|TRBJ1-2|TRBD1
CASSIGLQGRSDYGYTF
TGTGCCAGTAGTATCGGCCTACAGGGGCGGTCTGACTATGGCTACACCTTC
>TRBV27|many|TRBJ2-7|NA
CASSLLRRAGTYEQYF
TGTGCCAGCAGTTTATTGCGTCGGGCAGGGACCTACGAGCAGTACTTC
>TRBV9|NA|TRBJ2-1|NA
CASSVVESSSYNEQFF
TGTGCCAGCAGCGTAGTGGAGAGTAGCTCCTACAATGAGCAGTTCTTC
>TRBV27|NA|TRBJ1-3|TRBD1
CASSSQGVVGGNTIYF
TGTGCCAGCAGCTCCCAGGGGGTAGTAGGTGGAAACACCATATATTTT
>TRBV27|NA|TRBJ2-1|TRBD2
CASRQTSETYNEQFF
TGTGCCAGCAGACAAACTAGCGAGACCTACAATGAGCAGTTCTTC
>TRBV24-1|once|TRBJ2-5|TRBD1
CATSDLLTGGYETQYF
TGTGCCACCAGTGATTTGCTCACAGGGGGTTATGAGACCCAGTACTTC
>TRBV7-3|NA|TRBJ2-7|NA
CASSTGSSYEQYF
TGTGCCAGCAGCACAGGGAGCTCCTACGAGCAGTACTTC
>TRBV7-3|once|TRBJ2-1|TRBD1
CASSPRSGTVYNEQFF
TGTGCCAGCAGCCCGCGGTCCGGGACAGTATACAATGAGCAGTTCTTC
>TRBV27|NA|TRBJ2-5|NA
CASSLFGTGAQETQYF
TGTGCCAGCAGTTTATTTGGGACGGGGGCCCAAGAGACCCAGTACTTC
>TRBV27|once|TRBJ1-3|NA
CASSLNWGLGNTIYF
TGTGCCAGCAGTTTGAATTGGGGGTTAGGAAACACCATATATTTT
>TRBV19|NA|TRBJ2-2|NA
CASSNEGTGELFF
TGTGCCAGTAGCAACGAGGGTACCGGGGAGCTGTTTTTT
>TRBV5-1|once|TRBJ1-2|NA
CASSLSLGFNYGYTF
TGCGCCAGCAGCTTGTCTTTGGGGTTTAACTATGGCTACACCTTC
>TRBV5-1|NA|TRBJ1-6|NA
CASSLDNSPLHF
TGCGCCAGCAGCCTAGATAATTCACCCCTCCACTTT
>TRBV4-1|NA|TRBJ1-2|NA
CASSQETGYGYTF
TGCGCCAGCAGCCAAGAAACAGGGTATGGCTACACCTTC
>TRBV7-8|NA|TRBJ1-4|TRBD1
CASSLGTGVEKLFF
TGTGCCAGCAGCTTAGGGACAGGAGTTGAAAAACTGTTTTTT
>TRBV28|NA|TRBJ1-5|TRBD1
CASTQGGPNQPQHF
TGTGCCAGCACCCAGGGGGGTCCCAATCAGCCCCAGCATTTT
>TRBV4-1|NA|TRBJ1-5|NA
CASSQDSGPSNQPQHF
TGCGCCAGCAGCCAAGATTCTGGGCCGAGCAATCAGCCCCAGCATTTT
>TRBV12-5|NA|TRBJ1-5|NA
CASALLGGLDQPQHF
TGTGCTAGTGCCCTACTGGGGGGTTTGGATCAGCCCCAGCATTTT
>TRBV28|few|TRBJ1-2|NA
CASSLGGGLYGYTF
TGTGCCAGCAGTTTAGGAGGGGGTCTCTATGGCTACACCTTC
>TRBV6-5|once|TRBJ2-4|NA
CASSSRGGGIQYF
TGTGCCAGCAGTTCCAGGGGAGGGGGCATTCAGTACTTC
>TRBV12-5|NA|TRBJ2-3|NA
CASGLGPTDTQYF
TGTGCTAGTGGTTTGGGGCCCACAGATACGCAGTATTTT
>TRBV3-1/TRBV3-2|NA|TRBJ2-4|NA
CASSPLKGGLAKNIQYF
TGTGCCAGCAGCCCACTCAAGGGAGGTTTAGCCAAAAACATTCAGTACTTC
>TRBV14|NA|TRBJ1-1|NA
CASTRGINTEAFF
TGTGCCAGCACTCGGGGGATCAACACTGAAGCTTTCTTT
>TRBV6-5|once|TRBJ1-6|NA
CASSPQGRIGSPLHF
TGTGCCAGCAGTCCTCAGGGGAGGATTGGGTCACCCCTCCACTTT
>TRBV4-1|NA|TRBJ2-7|NA
CASSQDRQGNYEQYF
TGCGCCAGCAGCCAAGATCGGCAGGGGAACTACGAGCAGTACTTC
>TRBV7-6|NA|TRBJ1-3|NA
CASSSRGTTSGNTIYF
TGTGCCAGCAGCTCGCGGGGGACCACCTCTGGAAACACCATATATTTT
>TRBV14|NA|TRBJ1-6|NA
CASSQTGNNSPLHF
TGTGCCAGCAGCCAAACGGGAAATAATTCACCCCTCCACTTT
>TRBV6-4|NA|TRBJ2-3|TRBD1
CASSLGQRGDTQYF
TGTGCCAGCAGTCTGGGACAGAGAGGGGATACGCAGTATTTT
>TRBV7-2|NA|TRBJ1-5|NA
CASSLGTTSNQPQHF
TGTGCCAGCAGCTTAGGGACCACTAGCAATCAGCCCCAGCATTTT
>TRBV6-5|NA|TRBJ2-7|TRBD2
CASSPLGGEGYEQYF
TGTGCCAGCAGCCCCTTGGGGGGGGAAGGCTACGAGCAGTACTTC
>TRBV2|NA|TRBJ2-7|NA
CAGRDSYEQYF
TGTGCCGGGCGGGACAGTTACGAGCAGTACTTC
>TRBV2|NA|TRBJ1-1|TRBD1
CASIRDRGVNTEAFF
TGTGCCAGCATCCGGGACAGGGGTGTGAACACTGAAGCTTTCTTT
>TRBV7-3|once|TRBJ2-3|NA
CASSHPEGIGTQYF
TGTGCCAGCAGCCACCCCGAGGGGATCGGGACGCAGTATTTT
>TRBV18|once|TRBJ1-3|NA
CASSPGRDYSGNTIYF
TGTGCCAGCTCACCAGGGCGGGACTACTCTGGAAACACCATATATTTT
>TRBV20-1|NA|TRBJ2-1|NA
CSALHRVEQFF
TGCAGTGCTCTACACAGGGTTGAGCAGTTCTTC
>TRBV18|NA|TRBJ1-2|TRBD1
CASSPGDSLLYGYTF
TGTGCCAGCTCACCTGGGGACAGCCTACTCTATGGCTACACCTTC
>TRBV7-2|NA|TRBJ1-6|NA
CASSPRGLSSYNSPLHF
TGTGCCAGCAGCCCAAGAGGCCTGAGCTCCTATAATTCACCCCTCCACTTT
>TRBV27|NA|TRBJ2-5|TRBD1
CASSLSWTGRQETQYF
TGTGCCAGCAGTTTATCGTGGACAGGGCGTCAAGAGACCCAGTACTTC
>TRBV3-1/TRBV3-2|NA|TRBJ2-2|NA
CASSQGGLTGELFF
TGTGCCAGCAGCCAAGGGGGCCTCACCGGGGAGCTGTTTTTT
>TRBV6-6|NA|TRBJ1-6|NA
CASSYSRGEVGSPLHF
TGTGCCAGCAGTTACTCGAGAGGGGAGGTTGGTTCACCCCTCCACTTT
>TRBV3-1/TRBV3-2|NA|TRBJ1-5|NA
CASSQSGDQPQHF
TGTGCCAGCAGCCAATCGGGGGATCAGCCCCAGCATTTT
>TRBV5-8|NA|TRBJ2-5|TRBD1
CASSQGQGGETQYF
TGTGCCAGCAGCCAGGGACAGGGAGGGGAGACCCAGTACTTC
>TRBV19|NA|TRBJ2-7|TRBD1
CASSISTGGAYEQYF
TGTGCCAGTAGTATCTCGACAGGGGGCGCATACGAGCAGTACTTC
>TRBV2|NA|TRBJ2-7|TRBD2
CASRATSGGYEQYF
TGTGCCAGCAGGGCGACTAGCGGGGGGTACGAGCAGTACTTC
>TRBV6-6|NA|TRBJ1-2|TRBD1
CASSYSDRVNYGYTF
TGTGCCAGCAGTTACTCGGACAGGGTTAACTATGGCTACACCTTC
>TRBV5-1|NA|TRBJ1-2|NA
CASSLGEVGTNYGYTF
TGCGCCAGCAGCTTGGGAGAGGTTGGAACTAACTATGGCTACACCTTC
>TRBV7-3|few|TRBJ2-3|NA
CASSSGTGTQYF
TGTGCCAGCAGCTCCGGGACGGGTACGCAGTATTTT
>TRBV5-1|NA|TRBJ2-1|TRBD2
CASSLPTSRGGGPYNEQFF
TGCGCCAGCAGCTTGCCAACATCTCGCGGGGGGGGACCCTACAATGAGCAGTTCTTC
>TRBV29-1|NA|TRBJ2-5|NA
CSTRLGQETQYF
TGCAGCACCCGTCTGGGTCAAGAGACCCAGTACTTC
>TRBV7-2|few|TRBJ2-7|TRBD2
CASSLVAGGPSYEQYF
TGTGCCAGCAGCTTAGTTGCGGGGGGCCCCTCCTACGAGCAGTACTTC